These 27 T cell receptor beta chains were sequenced from one sample in a study of regulatory T cells in long-lasting Graves disease. HTBI primers from iRepertoire and Arm-PCR of CDR3 regions yielded the TCR beta libraries. MiXCR was run by TCRdb on the multiplex PCR reads, yielding one entry per CDR3 protein. The table has some 450,000 distinct CDR3 sequences, around 22% seen once. Time point described: persistent/refractory GD, antithyroid drugs over 5 years with positive TRAb. The TCR library used RNA extracted from PBMCs. This material consisted of peripheral blood mononuclear cells (PBMCs), taken when the disease was refractory, from a patient treated with antithyroid drugs. These receptors were collected from a female donor with Graves disease.

Concerning this clonotype itself: A single base separates this from a much larger clone, so it may be a read error. The chain carries TRBV27 and TRBJ2-5; D may be TRBD1 (5 bases). CDR1 MNHEY and CDR2 SMNVEV come from the germline V gene (reference sequence). The CDR3 has 16 residues. The CDR3, as DNA: TGTGCCGGCAGCACCTCAGGGTCGTGGTGGCGAGAGACCCAGTACTTC. Residues: CAGSTSGSWWRETQYF.

This clonotype was detected only a few times. The V call is TRBV19, the J call TRBJ2-7; D ambiguous. V lost 3 bases to trimming and J lost 3 bases, with 9 bases between them. This CDR3 is built from 13 residues. The germline gives CDR1 LNHDA, CDR2 SQIVND (reference sequence). CDR3 sequence reads: CASSIGEFYEQYF. Written as DNA, the CDR3 is TGTGCCAGTAGTATCGGAGAGTTCTACGAGCAGTACTTC.

The table lists this clonotype with many counts. V is TRBV2 and J is TRBJ2-7; D may correspond to TRBD1 or TRBD2 (5 bases each). Germline V gene data show CDR1 as SNHLY and CDR2 as FYNNEI. The CDR3 has 14 amino acids. Trimming left V 6 bases short and J 1 base short, with 13 bases between. CDR3 residues: CASRAGTQSYEQYF. Written as DNA, the CDR3 is TGTGCCAGCAGAGCCGGGACCCAGTCCTACGAGCAGTACTTC.

On this clonotype: A much larger clone differs from this one at a single base, so this may be a read error. The chain is built from TRBV28 and TRBJ1-1; no firm D call. The germline V and J ends were trimmed by 7 bases and 4 bases, with 13 bases remaining between them. The CDR3 length is 13 residues. Germline CDR1 MDHEN, CDR2 SYDVKM. CDR3 DNA sequence: TGTGCCAGCAACCCTAGGCTGAGCACTGAAGCTTTCTTT. Protein product: CASNPRLSTEAFF. Combining the CDR3 with reference TRBV28 and TRBJ1-1 gives the whole variable domain DVKVTQSSRYLVKRTGEKVFLECVQDMDHENMFWYRQDPGLGLRLIYFSYDVKMKEKGDIPEGYSVSREKKERFSLILESASTNQTSMYLCASNPRLSTEAFFGQGTRLTVV.

The rearrangement joins TRBV5-1 to TRBJ2-7; 10 positions agree with TRBD2. Germline V CDR1 and CDR2: SGHRS, YFSETQ. J lost 5 bases, V lost 0 bases, and 5 bases had no gene match. There are 15 residues in the CDR3. This CDR3 reads CASSLGSSGSDEQYF. The CDR3 region has the DNA TGCGCCAGCAGCTTGGGATCTAGCGGGAGTGACGAGCAGTACTTC.

This clonotype came up many times. This chain links TRBV6-5 with TRBJ2-7; 7 bases align to TRBD2. The CDR3 totals 14 residues. Trimming at V came to 2 bases and at J to 5 bases, leaving 6 bases not matched to a gene. Germline V lookup: CDR1 MNHEY, CDR2 SVGAGI. The CDR3 nucleotides read TGTGCCAGCAGTTACCCCGGGACTACTGACGAGCAGTACTTC. This encodes CASSYPGTTDEQYF.

This clonotype was counted between two and nine times. The CDR3 protein is CSASATGKNTGELFF. The DNA for the CDR3 is TGCAGTGCTAGCGCGACAGGGAAGAACACCGGGGAGCTGTTTTTT. The gene calls are TRBV20-1 and TRBJ2-2; 7 bases are shared with TRBD1. The CDR3 is made up of 15 amino acids. CDR1 and CDR2 from the germline V gene are DFQATT and SNEGSKA (reference sequence). The trim removed 3 bases at V and 1 base at J, leaving 5 bases unmatched.

This chain uses TRBV30 with TRBJ2-7, with 8 bases identical to TRBD2. J gave up 3 bases and V 4 bases, and 5 bases lay outside the gene matches. Germline assignment: CDR1 GTSNPN and CDR2 SVGIG (reference sequence). The CDR3 contains 13 residues. CDR3 nucleotides: TGTGCCTGGAAACGAGCGGGAGACTACGAGCAGTACTTC. This translates into CAWKRAGDYEQYF.

This clonotype has just one count. This could be a read error, since a much larger clone is one nucleotide away. The chain links TRBV27 to TRBJ1-1; 8 bases align to TRBD1. The CDR3 loop spans 15 amino acids. Germline CDR1 MNHEY, CDR2 SMNVEV (reference sequence). In DNA, the CDR3 is TGTGCCAGCACCCAAGGACAGGGACTGAACGCTGAAGCTTTCTTT. Protein: CASTQGQGLNAEAFF.

This clonotype was detected many times. The J gene is TRBJ1-4, the V gene TRBV2; weak D call: TRBD1 (6 bases). This CDR3 has 14 amino acids. The V end lost 8 bases, the J end lost 8 bases, and 18 bases lay between the germline ends. Germline CDR1 reads SNHLY; CDR2 reads FYNNEI. The CDR3 loop reads CASGGALHKEKLFF. DNA of the CDR3: TGTGCCAGCGGGGGGGCCCTACATAAGGAAAAACTGTTTTTT.

The table lists this clonotype with a few counts. The V gene is TRBV7-2, the J gene TRBJ2-7; a possible D gene is TRBD2 (6 bases). The germline CDR1 and CDR2 sequences are SGHTA and FQGNSA. Trimming pared 5 bases from V and 6 bases from J, leaving 17 bases between. The CDR3 contains 14 residues. In DNA form, the CDR3 reads TGTGCCAGCAGCGCCCTCGGGGGTGTAGGCGAGCAGTACTTC. It codes for CASSALGGVGEQYF.

This clonotype was seen ten or more times. This sequence joins TRBV7-2 and TRBJ2-7; D not resolved. The germline V gene encodes CDR1 SGHTA and CDR2 FQGNSA. The CDR3 is 12 amino acids. Between the trimmed V and J ends, which lost 4 bases and 5 bases, there was a span of 9 bases. The CDR3 sequence: CASSSKTNEQYF. The CDR3, as DNA: TGTGCCAGCAGCTCCAAAACTAACGAGCAGTACTTC.

The chain carries TRBV7-9 and TRBJ2-2, with a tentative D call TRBD1 (6 bases). The CDR3 spans 17 residues. The V gene lost 4 bases and the J gene lost 0 bases, with 15 bases spanning the gap. Germline V gene sequence: CDR1 SEHNR, CDR2 FQNEAQ (reference sequence). The CDR3 DNA is TGTGCCAGCAGCTCAAATCGACAGGCATCGAACACCGGGGAGCTGTTTTTT. This codes for CASSSNRQASNTGELFF.

V and J are TRBV5-4 and TRBJ2-5; D remains ambiguous. The CDR3 has 14 amino acids. Germline CDR1 SGHNT, CDR2 YYREEE (reference sequence). V dropped 0 bases and J dropped 4 bases, with 10 bases sitting between them. The CDR3 sequence is CASSLAGFRETQYF. The CDR3 DNA is TGTGCCAGCAGCTTGGCCGGGTTTCGAGAGACCCAGTACTTC.

The CDR3 region has the DNA TGTGCCAGTGCCGGTGCGCGGGAGCGTGCTCACGAGCAGTACTTC. Translation gives CASAGARERAHEQYF. The chain has TRBV19 and TRBJ2-7; TRBD2 matches 7 bases. V trimming: 8 bases; J trimming: 5 bases; junction bases outside the gene matches: 15. The CDR3 spans 15 residues. Germline V gene data show CDR1 as LNHDA and CDR2 as SQIVND (reference sequence).

V is TRBV5-1 and J is TRBJ2-2; perhaps TRBD2 as D (6 bases). CDR3 length equals 15 residues. Looked up from germline, CDR1 is SGHRS and CDR2 is YFSETQ. With 5 bases removed from V and 7 bases from J, the gap between germline ends came to 18 bases. In DNA, the CDR3 is TGCGCCAGCAGGCCGGGACTCTCCTCAGGCGGGGAGCTGTTTTTT. As protein: CASRPGLSSGGELFF. Looking up the rest from reference TRBV5-1 and TRBJ2-2 gives the full variable domain: KAGVTQTPRYLIKTRGQQVTLSCSPISGHRSVSWYQQTPGQGLQFLFEYFSETQRNKGNFPGRFSGRQFSNSRSEMNVSTLELGDSALYLCASRPGLSSGGELFFGEGSRLTVL.

This clonotype appeared many times. The chain joins TRBV11-1 to TRBJ1-1; D might be TRBD1 (6 bases). V was shortened by 5 bases and J by 3 bases, with 16 bases between the two germline ends. Looked up from germline, CDR1 is SGHAT and CDR2 is FQDESV (reference sequence). CDR3 length: 15 amino acids. The CDR3 spells CASSAVTQGHTEAFF. DNA for the CDR3: TGTGCCAGCAGCGCAGTCACACAGGGACACACTGAAGCTTTCTTT.

The chain links TRBV7-2 to TRBJ1-1; 11 positions agree with TRBD1. With V trimmed by 5 bases and J by 5 bases, 7 bases remained unmatched. The germline gives CDR1 SGHTA, CDR2 FQGNSA. This CDR3 has 15 amino acids. CDR3 loop: CASSQGTGGRTEAFF. As DNA, the CDR3 is TGTGCCAGCAGCCAAGGGACAGGGGGGAGAACTGAAGCTTTCTTT.

This clonotype turned up a few times. The chain has TRBV11-2 and TRBJ1-5; TRBD1 is a possible D gene (6 bases). This CDR3 region has 15 residues. The V end lost 0 bases, the J end lost 4 bases, and 10 bases lay between the germline ends. In germline, CDR1 is SGHAT, CDR2 FQNNGV. The CDR3 loop reads CASSLDSGANQPQHF. The CDR3, as DNA: TGTGCCAGCAGCTTAGATTCAGGGGCAAATCAGCCCCAGCATTTT. The whole variable domain, filled in from reference TRBV11-2 and TRBJ1-5, reads EAGVAQSPRYKIIEKRQSVAFWCNPISGHATLYWYQQILGQGPKLLIQFQNNGVVDDSQLPKDRFSAERLKGVDSTLKIQPAKLEDSAVYLCASSLDSGANQPQHFGDGTRLSIL.

This chain joins TRBV6-2 or TRBV6-3 and TRBJ2-1, with no clear D. The CDR3 sequence is 16 residues long. The ends were cut back, 5 bases at V and 0 bases at J, with 14 bases in the middle. Germline-derived CDR1 and CDR2 are MNHEY and SVGEGT. CDR3: CASSGDRINSYNEQFF. CDR3 in DNA: TGTGCCAGCAGTGGCGATCGGATTAACTCCTACAATGAGCAGTTCTTC.

Ten or more counts support this clonotype. V usage is TRBV7-2 and J usage is TRBJ2-7; D might be TRBD1 (6 bases). The length of the CDR3 is 13 residues. Trimming stripped 3 bases from V and 2 bases from J, with 8 bases between. Germline values: CDR1 SGHTA, CDR2 FQGNSA. CDR3 in DNA: TGTGCCAGCAGCTTCAGGACAGCCTACGAGCAGTACTTC. As protein: CASSFRTAYEQYF.

This clonotype was observed many times. The gene calls are TRBV28 and TRBJ2-2; D is unresolved. V gave up 5 bases and J gave up 0 bases, with 7 bases separating them. Germline V gene sequence: CDR1 MDHEN, CDR2 SYDVKM. The CDR3 loop spans 14 amino acids. The CDR3 nucleotides are TGTGCCAGCAGTAGGGTGCCGAACACCGGGGAGCTGTTTTTT. This translates into CASSRVPNTGELFF.

In this sample, this clonotype turned up a few times. The chain employs TRBV5-1 and TRBJ1-4; D is perhaps TRBD1 (6 bases). CDR1 and CDR2 from the germline V gene are SGHRS and YFSETQ. The CDR3 sequence is 16 residues long. V was clipped by 4 bases and J by 7 bases, with 20 bases between them. The DNA of the CDR3 is TGCGCCAGCAGCCTGATGACAGGCCGGAGGATTGAAAAACTGTTTTTT. Translating gives CASSLMTGRRIEKLFF.

The rearrangement uses TRBV20-1 and TRBJ2-2; 7 bases fit TRBD1. CDR3 length: 17 residues. Germline V gene lookup returns CDR1 DFQATT and CDR2 SNEGSKA (reference sequence). V gave up 0 bases and J gave up 0 bases; unmatched junction bases: 7. The CDR3 loop is CSARDPAGTANTGELFF. The CDR3 region has the DNA TGCAGTGCTAGAGATCCCGCCGGGACAGCGAACACCGGGGAGCTGTTTTTT.

This clonotype was counted only a few times. J is TRBJ2-5 and V is TRBV18, with 8 nucleotides matching TRBD1. Per the germline V gene, CDR1 is KGHSH and CDR2 is LQKENI. The CDR3 has 14 amino acids. J was trimmed by 5 bases and V by 4 bases; bases with no gene match: 6. The CDR3 DNA reads as TGTGCCAGCTCACAGGACAGGGCCAAGGAGACCCAGTACTTC. It is translated as CASSQDRAKETQYF.

This clonotype was found a few times. V is TRBV4-1 and J is TRBJ2-5; D call uncertain. This CDR3 region has 13 residues. Germline lookup yields CDR1 MGHRA and CDR2 YSYEKL. Trimming took off 5 bases at V and 5 bases at J, with 12 bases between the two ends. The CDR3 is CASSFGATETQYF. The DNA for the CDR3 is TGCGCCAGCAGCTTCGGAGCGACGGAGACCCAGTACTTC.

This clonotype was counted many times. The rearrangement uses TRBV30 and TRBJ2-5; D is possibly TRBD1 (5 bases). The V gene lost 0 bases and the J gene lost 5 bases, with 13 bases spanning the gap. Germline CDR1 reads GTSNPN; CDR2 reads SVGIG (reference sequence). The length of the CDR3 is 14 residues. The CDR3 nucleotides read TGTGCCTGGAGTGTAGGACAATCGAGGGAGACCCAGTACTTC. Encoded protein: CAWSVGQSRETQYF.